This T cell receptor beta chain was retrieved from a study of blood T cell repertoires in COVID-19. The overall study: COVID-19 samples from acute and convalescent phases originated in the United States, Italy and Spain. Sources were T cells, B-cell-depleted T cells, or PBMCs; the material itself was cDNA or gDNA.

V shed 4 bases and J shed 4 bases, with 10 bases lying between them. The CDR3 covers 14 residues. Germline V gene data show CDR1 as SNHLY and CDR2 as FYNNEI. Per the original methods: Amplification of reference gene primers was used by the study to estimate nucleated cell counts. The protocol was immunoSEQ multiplex PCR, while the TCRdb copy is restricted to in-frame clones and leaves out a portion. Clonal size and the V and J genes are those of that table, whereas D and trimming came from the DNA. The repertoire holds about 100,000 clones, with around 84% as singletons. A single count supports this clone.

The chain is built from TRBV2 and TRBJ2-2; D uncertain. This clonotype was sampled from a woman aged 60-75 years in a cohort sampled during active or convalescent COVID-19. The sequencing input was peripheral blood. Written as DNA, the CDR3 is TGTGCCAGCAGTGTTCAGGCAGGCACCGGGGAGCTGTTTTTT. Translated, it gives CASSVQAGTGELFF.